Reported below is one T cell receptor (beta chain). This clonotype appeared many times. What antigen it recognizes has not been identified. Within one base of it there is no much larger clone, and no base qualities were kept. Relative to germline, V is missing 6 bases and J is missing 6 bases, with 8 bases of the junction outside any gene match. The germline V gene (reference sequence) supplies CDR1 GTSNPN and CDR2 SVGIG. The CDR3 measures 14 amino acids from cysteine to phenylalanine. Only the CDR3 DNA is retained, 42 bases long and in frame from the first base. The TCR beta CDR3 regions were amplified from the RNA transcripts. The first round of RT-PCR for the TCR CDR3 was performed with the HTBI primer set and the Qiagen OneStep RT-PCR kit. A second multiplex PCR round built the libraries, followed by size selection and purification. Libraries were sequenced paired-end with 100 bp reads on an Illumina HiSeq2000. The paper's processing steps were these. SOAPnuke was used to process the raw data, throwing out any read that contained adapters or uncalled bases, had a mean Phred below 15, or lacked an exact constant-primer or identifier match. High-quality paired reads were merged with COPE v1.2.5, and unique nucleotide sequences were defined as clonotypes. MiTCR v1.1 was used to align the clonotypes against IMGT TRBV, TRBD and TRBJ reference segments. Analysis was restricted to V-J combinations with a frequency above 0.0001, which covered about 99% of repertoires. A TCS score was defined as the ratio between F50 (clonal expansion) and ExV (chaos), using BLOSUM62-based TCRdist between CDR3 peptides within each V-J. Welch's t-statistics and random forest reduced 500 to 550 V-J features to 13, which were used in a naive Bayes classifier (R e1071). TCRdb took the public reads, trimmed them with fastp at Q25, ran MiXCR for clone calling and kept in-frame beta chains. Merged by CDR3 protein, the rows form single entries marked with the most common genes and DNA. Clone size and V and J calls follow TCRdb, not the original study. Counted in this sample were approximately 400,000 distinct CDR3 sequences; more than 12% of them appeared once. The ten largest clones capture about 18% of the sample.

Moderately to severely active disease, a Clinical Activity Score of at least 3, a NOSPECS grade of at least 4, and a duration under 3 months were present in ophthalmopathy patients. Any patient with an uncontrolled infection, another autoimmune disease, pregnancy or lactation was excluded. Diagnoses relied on clinical symptoms, serum thyroxine and TRAb, thyroid ultrasound and orbital computed tomography. PBMCs were isolated from 7.5 to 10 ml of fresh peripheral blood by Ficoll-Paque density gradient centrifugation. Total RNA was extracted with Trizol reagent, and quality was checked on an Agilent 2100 Bioanalyzer. This specimen comes from a study of T cells in Graves' hyperthyroidism and ophthalmopathy (dated 2019 in TCRdb). Turning to the overall study: Peripheral blood was collected at initial diagnosis, before any treatment. TCR V-J signatures able to tell the groups apart were searched for in a discovery cohort of 90 to 100 patients, of whom about 40 had Graves' ophthalmopathy and under 65 had stable Graves' hyperthyroidism. Whether ophthalmopathy could be predicted prospectively was tested in an independent validation cohort made up of fewer than 20 hyperthyroidism patients plus 17 patients who later progressed to ophthalmopathy. The 95 to 100 discovery patients were randomly divided into training and test sets at a 7:3 ratio. In over five Graves' hyperthyroidism patients, the study also compared T-cell repertoires from thyroid tissue with T-cell repertoires from blood. After sampling, hyperthyroidism patients received methimazole starting at 30 mg daily, and ophthalmopathy patients received high-dose intravenous methylprednisolone. TCR Vbeta CDR3 sequencing of roughly 140 peripheral blood samples (fewer than 45 ophthalmopathy, 75 hyperthyroidism and roughly 17 progressor patients) is reported in the paper.

General study outcomes and caveats: During validation, the model predicted progression to ophthalmopathy a median of roughly 7.1 months ahead of onset, with roughly 65% sensitivity and more than 72% specificity. Sample size was not statistically predetermined, and investigators were not blinded to group allocation. A 13 V-J signature model separated ophthalmopathy from stable hyperthyroidism, with roughly 88% sensitivity and roughly 84% specificity in cross-validation and 80%/75% in testing. Most expanded thyroid clonotypes (frequency above 0.001) were also detected in blood, a finding suggesting that blood repertoires may reflect thyroid immune responses.

Sequences were obtained from blood. The sequence was collected from a woman in her twenties or thirties with Graves' ophthalmopathy. The chain uses TRBV30 and TRBJ2-1; 10 nucleotides in the junction match TRBD2. The CDR3 corresponds to CACSSSGGGNEQFF. The sequence in DNA is TGTGCCTGCTCGTCGAGCGGGGGGGGCAATGAGCAGTTCTTC.